The 14 T cell receptor beta chains reported below all come from one sample, sequenced in a study of tumour-infiltrating T cells in Burkitt lymphoma. Here immunoSEQ multiplex PCR was the method, and the copy in TCRdb shows in-frame clones only, minus some. The sample holds approximately 2,100 clones, about 15% seen once. The sequenced sample was tumor tissue from a relapse. These receptors all come from a human donor with relapsed Burkitt lymphoma.

This clone has just a few counts. The rearrangement uses TRBV7-9 and TRBJ2-5; no definite D call. In germline, CDR1 is SEHNR, CDR2 FQNEAQ (reference sequence). Trimming left V 5 bases short and J 5 bases short, with 3 bases between. The CDR3 extends over 10 amino acids. The CDR3 sequence is CASSHETQYF. The CDR3 DNA reads TGTGCCAGCAGCCATGAGACCCAGTACTTC.

The rearrangement links TRBV4-1 to TRBJ2-1, with 8 positions matching TRBD2. Unmatched junction bases numbered 17, after V lost 2 bases and J lost 11 bases. The CDR3 runs to 17 residues. Looked up from germline, CDR1 is MGHRA and CDR2 is YSYEKL. In DNA form, the CDR3 reads TGCGCCAGCAGCCAACTGCCGGGACTAGGTCGTACAATGAAGCAGTTCTTC. This translates into CASSQLPGLGRTMKQFF.

The chain links TRBV4-2 to TRBJ2-2, with 7 bases that match TRBD1. V lost 5 bases to trimming and J lost 4 bases; unmatched junction nucleotides: 7. The CDR3 covers 15 residues. CDR1 and CDR2 (germline): LGHNA, YNFKEQ. In DNA, the CDR3 is TGTGCCAGCAGCGATCTGGCAGGGGGCACCGGGGAGCTGTTTTTT. Its protein is CASSDLAGGTGELFF.

The genes are TRBV19 and TRBJ2-3; 11 nucleotides match TRBD2. Looked up from germline, CDR1 is LNHDA and CDR2 is SQIVND (reference sequence). J gave up 3 bases and V 3 bases, and 5 bases lay outside the gene matches. The CDR3 spans 16 residues. The CDR3 DNA is TGTGCCAGTAGTATTAAGGGGACTAGCGGTACAGATACGCAGTATTTT. Amino acid sequence: CASSIKGTSGTDTQYF.

CDR3 bases: TGTGCCAGCAGAGAAACAATAGGCACTGAAGCTTTCTTT. This sequence encodes CASRETIGTEAFF. The chain employs TRBV6-5 and TRBJ1-1; D remains unclear. V lost 6 bases and J 4 bases, leaving 12 bases between the germline ends. CDR1 and CDR2 (germline): MNHEY, SVGAGI. CDR3 length: 13 residues.

A word on this clone: A much larger clone differs from this one at a single base, so this may be a read error. Other nucleotide sequences in the sample specify the same CDR3. The gene calls are TRBV5-1 and TRBJ2-3, with D possibly TRBD1 on 6 matching bases. CDR3 length: 14 amino acids. Germline CDR1 reads SGHRS; CDR2 reads YFSETQ. CDR3 nucleotide sequence: TGTGCCAGCAGCTCCGGGACACCCGCAGATACGCAGTATTTT. Its translation is CASSSGTPADTQYF.

About this clone: The germline gene is not matched at one end of the junction; a read error may be the cause. V usage is TRBV2 and J usage is TRBJ2-5; D ambiguous. The CDR3 totals 16 residues. Germline V lookup: CDR1 SNHLY, CDR2 FYNNEI. The CDR3 is CASSEGEEGVVATQYF. The DNA of the CDR3 is TGTGCCAGCAGCGAAGGAGAGGAAGGAGTTGTCGCGACCCAGTACTTC.

V gene TRBV27 combines with J gene TRBJ2-2, with D perhaps being TRBD1 or TRBD2 (5 bases each). The length of the CDR3 is 14 residues. Germline V gene lookup returns CDR1 MNHEY and CDR2 SMNVEV (reference sequence). The V end lost 6 bases, the J end lost 4 bases, and 12 bases lay between the germline ends. CDR3 nucleotides: TGTGCCAGCAGGGACTCAGGGTCCACCGGGGAGCTGTTTTTT. It codes for CASRDSGSTGELFF.

This clone appeared a few times. The chain recombines TRBV5-1 with TRBJ1-1, with D uncertain. V lost 4 bases and J lost 3, with 25 bases in between. Germline CDR1 reads SGHRS; CDR2 reads YFSETQ. The CDR3 spans 18 residues. CDR3 nucleotide sequence: TGCGCCAGCAGCCCCACCGGACGGGCCACTCTGACGGACACTGAAGCTTTCTTT. Its translation is CASSPTGRATLTDTEAFF.

V is TRBV5-6 and J is TRBJ1-5; maybe TRBD1 (6 bases). The CDR3 extends over 14 amino acids. V lost 0 bases, J lost 7 bases, and 11 bases lay in between. Germline loops: CDR1 SGHDT, CDR2 YYEEEE. The CDR3 spells CASSLAQGGQPQHF. The CDR3 DNA follows: TGTGCCAGCAGCTTGGCACAGGGAGGGCAGCCCCAGCATTTT.

This clone was counted between two and nine times. The chain carries TRBV7-9 and TRBJ2-2; the match to TRBD2 covers 8 bases. V trimming: 5 bases; J trimming: 2 bases; junction bases outside the gene matches: 16. The CDR3 is made up of 19 amino acids. Germline values: CDR1 SEHNR, CDR2 FQNEAQ (reference sequence). The CDR3 coding sequence is TGTGCCAGCAGCCCAAGGTTGGCTAGCGGGCCAACAAACACCGGGGAGCTGTTTTTT. Its protein is CASSPRLASGPTNTGELFF.

The genes are TRBV30 and TRBJ1-5; D gene uncertain. Germline CDR1 and CDR2: GTSNPN and SVGIG (reference sequence). V gave up 2 bases and J gave up 1 base, with 12 bases separating them. The CDR3 covers 15 residues. Here the CDR3 reads CAWSPPPISNQPQHF. As DNA, the CDR3 is TGTGCCTGGAGTCCCCCGCCGATAAGCAATCAGCCCCAGCATTTT.

The V and J genes are TRBV27 and TRBJ2-7; the D gene is possibly TRBD2 (6 bases). V dropped 4 bases and J dropped 9 bases, with 10 bases sitting between them. CDR1 and CDR2 (germline): MNHEY, SMNVEV (reference sequence). The CDR3 covers 11 residues. The CDR3 sequence: CASSYGGWQYF. The CDR3 DNA reads TGTGCCAGCAGTTACGGGGGTTGGCAGTACTTC.

This chain joins TRBV11-2 and TRBJ1-4; TRBD1 is a possible D gene (6 bases). Germline CDR1 and CDR2: SGHAT and FQNNGV. The CDR3 runs to 15 residues. Between the trimmed V and J ends, which lost 2 bases and 2 bases, there was a span of 9 bases. CDR3 coding DNA: TGTGCCAGCAGCTTATGGGGGCAGACTAATGAAAAACTGTTTTTT. This gives the protein CASSLWGQTNEKLFF.